The clone carrying this T cell receptor (beta chain) has a single count. This entry belongs to a study of CD8 T cells in Susac syndrome. About the study: Patients with Susac syndrome, at blood draw, were therapy-naive, on corticosteroids, or on intravenous immunoglobulin alone.

Germline assignment: CDR1 DFQATT and CDR2 SNEGSKA (reference sequence). The CDR3 is 15 residues long. Trimming removed 0 bases from V and 8 bases from J; junction bases left unmatched: 9. Random hexamers primed reverse transcription of about 0.45 to 1 ug RNA. TCRdb fed the immunoSEQ multiplex PCR reads into MiXCR, producing one record per CDR3 protein. The sample lists about 85,000 distinct CDR3 sequences, 95% occurring once. The chain recombines TRBV20-1 with TRBJ2-1; TRBD2 aligns across 8 bases. Sequencing was carried out using CD8+ T cells from PBMCs. The TCR originated in a human donor with Susac syndrome. CDR3 in DNA: TGCAGTGCTAGAGATTTCGTCGGGAGGGTGTATGAGCAGTTCTTC. Amino acid sequence: CSARDFVGRVYEQFF.